The present TCR beta chain was sequenced within a study of shared clonotypes between healthy human individuals. Study-wide background: The study enrolled a couple of women and a few men aged 18 to 49. Three plates were used per donor for CD4 naive, three for CD4 memory, two for CD8 naive and one for CD8 memory.

CD45RO-negative, CCR7-positively selected cells formed the naive CD8 fraction, excluding terminally differentiated effector memory CD45RA+ cells. The table came from immunoSEQ multiplex PCR; TCRdb's copy has only in-frame clones and leaves some out. Of about 2 million clones in the sample, just under 95% were seen once. V was pared by 5 bases and J by 5 bases, with 12 bases between. The CDR3 extends over 13 amino acids. Per the germline V gene, CDR1 is GTSNPN and CDR2 is SVGIG (reference sequence). Study observations and caveats: Apart from blood, nothing was sampled; tissue repertoires likely differ. Richness estimates generally favored naive over memory subsets.

Note on this clone: Its matching antigen is unknown. Other DNA variants within this sample encode the same CDR3.

The specimen was naive CD8+ T cells sorted from blood. The rearrangement joins TRBV30 to TRBJ1-4, with no clear D. The sequence derives from a man younger than 30 in good health. CDR3 DNA sequence: TGTGCCTGGGATTTAGGTGGGAATGAAAAACTGTTTTTT. Its translation is CAWDLGGNEKLFF.